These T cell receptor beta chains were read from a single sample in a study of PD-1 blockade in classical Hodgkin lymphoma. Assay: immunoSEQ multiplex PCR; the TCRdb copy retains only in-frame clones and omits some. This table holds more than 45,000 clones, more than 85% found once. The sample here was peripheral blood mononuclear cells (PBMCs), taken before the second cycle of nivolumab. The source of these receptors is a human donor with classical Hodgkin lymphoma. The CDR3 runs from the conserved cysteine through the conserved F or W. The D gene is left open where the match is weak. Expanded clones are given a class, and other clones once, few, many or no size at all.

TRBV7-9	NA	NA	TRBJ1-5	CASSLVAGEQPQHF	TGTGCCAGCAGCTTAGTGGCAGGGGAGCAGCCCCAGCATTTT
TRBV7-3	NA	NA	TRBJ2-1	CASSSGPYGGIYNEQFF	TGTGCCAGCAGCTCCGGCCCATACGGGGGAATATACAATGAGCAGTTCTTC
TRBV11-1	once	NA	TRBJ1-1	CASSQTLMNTEAFF	TGTGCCAGCAGCCAGACCCTAATGAACACTGAAGCTTTCTTT
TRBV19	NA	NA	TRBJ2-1	CASNYDRYSYNEQFF	TGTGCCAGTAATTACGACAGGTATTCCTACAATGAGCAGTTCTTC
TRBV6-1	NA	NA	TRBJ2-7	CASSETVWLPRWDEQYF	TGTGCCAGCAGTGAAACGGTGTGGTTGCCTCGCTGGGACGAGCAGTACTTC
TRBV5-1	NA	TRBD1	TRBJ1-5	CASSPQGDSNQPQHF	TGTGCCAGCAGCCCCCAGGGGGATAGCAATCAGCCCCAGCATTTT
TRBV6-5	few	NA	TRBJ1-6	CASSLLGTGSPLHF	TGTGCCAGCAGTTTACTCGGCACGGGTTCACCCCTCCACTTT
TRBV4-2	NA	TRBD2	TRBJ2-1	CASSQDQASGTDEQFF	TGTGCCAGCAGCCAAGATCAGGCTAGCGGGACGGATGAGCAGTTCTTC
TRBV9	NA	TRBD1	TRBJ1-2	CASSVASDRVGYGYTF	TGTGCCAGCAGCGTAGCCTCGGACAGGGTAGGCTATGGCTACACCTTC
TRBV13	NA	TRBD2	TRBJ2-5	CASSARLADGTQYF	TGTGCCAGCAGCGCCCGACTAGCGGATGGGACCCAGTACTTC
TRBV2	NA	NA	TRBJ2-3	CAIQRAGLTDTQYF	TGTGCCATCCAAAGGGCAGGGTTAACAGATACGCAGTATTTT
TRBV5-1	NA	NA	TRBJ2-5	CASSLALVARKQETQYF	TGCGCCAGCAGCTTGGCCTTGGTCGCTCGAAAGCAAGAGACCCAGTACTTC
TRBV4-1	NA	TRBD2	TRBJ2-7	CASSQSGLAESYEQYF	TGCGCCAGCAGCCAATCCGGACTAGCGGAGTCTTACGAGCAGTACTTC
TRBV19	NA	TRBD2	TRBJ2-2	CASETGPALAGAGFSGELFF	TGTGCCAGTGAAACGGGGCCCGCGCTAGCGGGAGCAGGGTTCTCCGGGGAGCTGTTTTTT
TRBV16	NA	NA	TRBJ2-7	CASGDYEQYF	TGTGCCAGCGGTGACTACGAGCAGTACTTC
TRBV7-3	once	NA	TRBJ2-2	CASSEGGPGELFF	TGTGCCAGCAGCGAAGGCGGTCCTGGGGAGCTGTTTTTT
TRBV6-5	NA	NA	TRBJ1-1	CASSYSGGTTGSAFF	TGTGCCAGCAGTTACTCTGGTGGGACAACAGGGTCGGCTTTCTTT
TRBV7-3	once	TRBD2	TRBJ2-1	CASSNSGGFYNEQFF	TGTGCCAGCAGCAATAGCGGGGGTTTCTACAATGAGCAGTTCTTC
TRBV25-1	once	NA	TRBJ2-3	CASSAIQGLSTDTQYF	TGTGCCAGCAGTGCCATCCAGGGTCTTAGCACAGATACGCAGTATTTT
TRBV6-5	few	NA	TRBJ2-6	CASRALRTGANVLTF	TGTGCCAGCAGGGCCCTCCGGACGGGGGCCAACGTCCTGACTTTC
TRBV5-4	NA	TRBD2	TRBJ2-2	CASSLESSGSTGELFF	TGTGCCAGCAGCTTGGAGAGTAGCGGGAGCACCGGGGAGCTGTTTTTT
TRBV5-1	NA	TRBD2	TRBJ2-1	CASSLIAGGIFHNEQFF	TGCGCCAGCAGCTTAATAGCGGGGGGAATTTTCCACAATGAGCAGTTCTTC
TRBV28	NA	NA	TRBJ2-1	CASSFRGPYNEQFF	TGTGCCAGCAGTTTTCGGGGTCCCTACAATGAGCAGTTCTTC
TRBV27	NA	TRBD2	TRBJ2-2	CASSPGLAGTGELFF	TGTGCCAGCAGTCCCGGACTAGCTGGGACCGGGGAGCTGTTTTTT
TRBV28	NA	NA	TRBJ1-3	CASTFWGGRTSGNTIYF	TGTGCCAGCACCTTTTGGGGAGGTAGGACCTCTGGAAACACCATATATTTT
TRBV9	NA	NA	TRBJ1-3	CASSAGDSGNTIYF	TGTGCCAGCAGTGCCGGGGACTCTGGAAACACCATATATTTT
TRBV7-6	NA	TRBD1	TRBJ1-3	CASSFYGTGGAPSGNTIYF	TGTGCCAGCAGCTTCTACGGGACAGGGGGCGCCCCCTCTGGAAACACCATATATTTT
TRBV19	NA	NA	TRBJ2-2	CASSISAPSTGELFF	TGTGCCAGTAGTATTTCTGCCCCCAGCACCGGGGAGCTGTTTTTT
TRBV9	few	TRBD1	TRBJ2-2	CASSTTGTGFTGELFF	TGTGCCAGCAGCACGACCGGGACAGGGTTCACCGGGGAGCTGTTTTTT
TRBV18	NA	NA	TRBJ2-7	CASSPPSRNYEQYF	TGTGCCAGCTCACCACCGTCAAGGAACTACGAGCAGTACTTC
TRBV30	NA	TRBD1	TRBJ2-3	CAWTPGQGYDTQYF	TGTGCCTGGACCCCAGGACAGGGCTATGATACGCAGTATTTT
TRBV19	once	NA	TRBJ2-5	CASSTFQFGWETQYF	TGTGCCAGTAGTACCTTCCAGTTTGGCTGGGAGACCCAGTACTTC
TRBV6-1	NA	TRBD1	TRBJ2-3	CASSSGQGQTDTQYF	TGTGCCAGCAGTTCCGGACAGGGCCAAACAGATACGCAGTATTTT
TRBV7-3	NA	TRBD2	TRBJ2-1	CASSPYALGGRGDNEQFF	TGTGCCAGCAGCCCTTACGCCCTTGGCGGGAGAGGGGACAATGAGCAGTTCTTC
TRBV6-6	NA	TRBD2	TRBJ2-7	CASSLRTSGMGEQYF	TGTGCCAGCAGTTTGAGGACTAGCGGGATGGGGGAGCAGTACTTC
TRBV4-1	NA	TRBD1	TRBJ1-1	CASSQGTGVIMNTEAFF	TGCGCCAGCAGCCAGGGGACAGGGGTTATAATGAACACTGAAGCTTTCTTT
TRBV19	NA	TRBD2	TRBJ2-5	CASSIRLAGYVSEETQYF	TGTGCCAGTAGTATAAGACTAGCGGGATACGTATCGGAAGAGACCCAGTACTTC
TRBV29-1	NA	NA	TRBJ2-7	CSVGRGPYYEQYF	TGCAGCGTTGGACGGGGGCCTTACTACGAGCAGTACTTC
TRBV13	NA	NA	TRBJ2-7	CASSFVAISYEQYF	TGTGCCAGCAGCTTTGTTGCCATCTCCTACGAGCAGTACTTC
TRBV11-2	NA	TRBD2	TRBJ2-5	CASSLLAGGNQETQYF	TGTGCCAGCAGCTTACTAGCGGGAGGGAACCAAGAGACCCAGTACTTC
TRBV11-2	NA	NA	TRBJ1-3	CASSLVGLAAYTIYF	TGTGCCAGCAGCTTAGTTGGCCTAGCTGCGTACACCATATATTTT
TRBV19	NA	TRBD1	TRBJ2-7	CASSSGQGYEQYF	TGTGCCAGTAGCTCCGGACAGGGCTACGAGCAGTACTTC
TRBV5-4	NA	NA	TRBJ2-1	CASSSYNEQFF	TGTGCCAGCAGCTCGTATAATGAGCAGTTCTTC
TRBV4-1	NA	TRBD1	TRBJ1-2	CASSHDLGTGPRLYGYTF	TGCGCCAGCAGCCACGACCTAGGGACAGGCCCCAGACTCTATGGCTACACCTTC
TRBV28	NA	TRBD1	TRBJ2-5	CASSFRDRAQETQYF	TGTGCCAGCAGTTTTCGAGACAGGGCACAAGAGACCCAGTACTTC
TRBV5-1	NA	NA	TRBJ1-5	CARADPHRDQPQHF	TGCGCCAGAGCCGACCCACACCGCGATCAGCCCCAGCATTTT
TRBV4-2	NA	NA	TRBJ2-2	CASSQLVDGNTGELFF	TGTGCCAGCAGCCAACTGGTAGACGGTAACACCGGGGAGCTGTTTTTT
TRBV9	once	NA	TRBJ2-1	CASSDSTSYNEQFF	TGTGCCAGCAGCGACTCGACTAGCTACAATGAGCAGTTCTTC
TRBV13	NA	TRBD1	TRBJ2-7	CASSARQGLWSYEQYF	TGTGCCAGCAGCGCTAGACAGGGTTTGTGGTCCTACGAGCAGTACTTC
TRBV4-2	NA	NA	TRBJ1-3	CASSQEWGPGNTIYF	TGTGCCAGCAGCCAAGAATGGGGGCCTGGAAACACCATATATTTT
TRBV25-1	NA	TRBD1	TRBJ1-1	CASRDRGQQGMNTEAFF	TGTGCCAGCAGGGATAGGGGACAGCAGGGGATGAACACTGAAGCTTTCTTT
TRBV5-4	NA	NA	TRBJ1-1	CASTSSTQGSTEAFF	TGTGCCAGCACATCGTCAACACAGGGCAGCACTGAAGCTTTCTTT
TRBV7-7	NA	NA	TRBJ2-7	CASSLGPGDEQYF	TGTGCCAGCAGCTTAGGTCCTGGAGACGAGCAGTACTTC
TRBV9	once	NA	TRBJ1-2	CASSVGRNYGYTF	TGTGCCAGCAGCGTAGGACGGAACTATGGCTACACCTTC